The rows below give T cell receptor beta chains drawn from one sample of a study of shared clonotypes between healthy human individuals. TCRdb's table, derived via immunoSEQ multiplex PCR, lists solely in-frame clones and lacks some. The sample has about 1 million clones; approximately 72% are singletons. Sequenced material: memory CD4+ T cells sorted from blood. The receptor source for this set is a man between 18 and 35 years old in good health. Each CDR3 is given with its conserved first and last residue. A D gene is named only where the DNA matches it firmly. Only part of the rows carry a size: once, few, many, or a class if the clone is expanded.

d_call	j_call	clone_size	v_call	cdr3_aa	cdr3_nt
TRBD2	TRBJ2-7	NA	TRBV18	CASSPGTMTYEQYF	TGTGCCAGCTCACCCGGGACTATGACCTACGAGCAGTACTTC
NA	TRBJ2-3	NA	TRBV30	CAWSGALSDTQYF	TGTGCCTGGAGTGGAGCATTATCAGATACGCAGTATTTT
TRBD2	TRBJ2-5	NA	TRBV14	CASNLAGGRETQYF	TGTGCCAGCAATCTAGCGGGGGGGAGAGAGACCCAGTACTTC
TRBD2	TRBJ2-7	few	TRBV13	CASSSPGLAGVNEQYF	TGTGCCAGCAGCTCGCCGGGACTAGCGGGAGTCAACGAGCAGTACTTC
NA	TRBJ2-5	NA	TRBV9	CASSGGLRQETQYF	TGTGCCAGCAGCGGGGGACTGCGACAAGAGACCCAGTACTTC
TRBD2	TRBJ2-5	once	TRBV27	CASSSILAGGLFETQYF	TGTGCCAGCAGTTCGATTTTAGCGGGGGGGCTCTTTGAGACCCAGTACTTC
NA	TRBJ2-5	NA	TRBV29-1	CSVAGTGSFQETQYF	TGCAGCGTTGCGGGCACAGGGTCCTTCCAAGAGACCCAGTACTTC
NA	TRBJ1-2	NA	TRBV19	CASSRTGTNYGYTF	TGTGCCAGTAGTAGAACCGGGACTAACTATGGCTACACCTTC
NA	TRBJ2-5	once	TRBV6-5	CASSYLAGVETQYF	TGTGCCAGCAGTTACTTAGCAGGTGTTGAGACCCAGTACTTC
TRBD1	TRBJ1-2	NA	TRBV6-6	CASSRTGGDGYTF	TGTGCCAGCAGTAGGACAGGGGGCGATGGCTACACCTTC
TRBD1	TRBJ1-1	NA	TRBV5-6	CASSPDRVGTEAFF	TGTGCCAGCAGCCCGGACAGGGTGGGCACTGAAGCTTTCTTT
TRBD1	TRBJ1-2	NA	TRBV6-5	CASSPGTGVRGYTF	TGTGCCAGCAGTCCTGGGACAGGGGTACGTGGCTACACCTTC
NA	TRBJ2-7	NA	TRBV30	CAWGRGDRDQDEQYF	TGTGCCTGGGGGAGGGGGGACAGAGACCAAGACGAGCAGTACTTC
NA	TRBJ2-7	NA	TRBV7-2	CASSLEVSSPREQYF	TGTGCCAGCAGCTTAGAGGTCAGCTCTCCAAGGGAGCAGTACTTC
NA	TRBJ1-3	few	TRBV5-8	CASSGTGPPRNTIYF	TGTGCCAGCAGCGGAACGGGGCCTCCGAGAAACACCATATATTTT
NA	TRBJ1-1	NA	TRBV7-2	CASSDRPQGEAFF	TGTGCCAGCAGCGATCGACCTCAGGGTGAAGCTTTCTTT
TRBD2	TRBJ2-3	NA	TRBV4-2	CASSQALAGSGTDTQYF	TGTGCCAGCAGCCAAGCACTAGCGGGGTCTGGCACAGATACGCAGTATTTT
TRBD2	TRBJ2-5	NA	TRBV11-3	CASSSTSGSQETQYF	TGTGCCAGCAGCTCGACTAGCGGGTCTCAAGAGACCCAGTACTTC
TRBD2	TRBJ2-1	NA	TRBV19	CASSIDAGGRVEQFF	TGTGCCAGTAGTATAGATGCGGGAGGGCGGGTTGAGCAGTTCTTC
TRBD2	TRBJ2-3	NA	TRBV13	CASTSLAGGSTQYF	TGTGCCAGCACTTCACTAGCGGGGGGCTCTACGCAGTATTTT
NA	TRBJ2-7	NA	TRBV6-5	CASKMGGGEVYEQYF	TGTGCCAGCAAGATGGGAGGGGGCGAGGTGTACGAGCAGTACTTC
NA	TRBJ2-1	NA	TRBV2	CASSAAGMESNEQFF	TGTGCCAGCAGTGCGGCCGGGATGGAGAGCAATGAGCAGTTCTTC
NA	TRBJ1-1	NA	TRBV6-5	CASSYGGAMNTEAFF	TGTGCCAGCAGCTACGGGGGGGCGATGAACACTGAAGCTTTCTTT
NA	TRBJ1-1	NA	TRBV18	CASSRKDARNTEAFF	TGTGCCAGCTCAAGGAAGGACGCCAGGAACACTGAAGCTTTCTTT
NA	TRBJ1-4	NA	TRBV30	CAWSTKGSGEKLFF	TGTGCCTGGAGCACCAAGGGTAGCGGTGAAAAACTGTTTTTT
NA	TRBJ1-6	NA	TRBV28	CASSSGTFSYSPLHF	TGTGCCAGCAGTTCCGGGACATTCTCCTATTCACCCCTCCACTTT
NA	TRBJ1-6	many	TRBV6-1	CASKTPTASVALHF	TGTGCCAGCAAGACGCCGACAGCCTCTGTGGCCCTCCACTTT
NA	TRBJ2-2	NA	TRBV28	CASSESGVNTGELFF	TGTGCCAGCAGTGAATCAGGGGTCAACACCGGGGAGCTGTTTTTT
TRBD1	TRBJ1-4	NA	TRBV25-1	CASSGTQGARANEKLFF	TGTGCCAGCAGCGGGACACAGGGGGCGCGGGCTAATGAAAAACTGTTTTTT
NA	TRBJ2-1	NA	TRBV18	CASSTAEGQSPYNEQFF	TGTGCCAGCTCGACGGCGGAGGGTCAGAGCCCCTACAATGAGCAGTTCTTC
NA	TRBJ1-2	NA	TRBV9	CASSGSASRNYGYTF	TGTGCCAGCAGCGGGAGCGCTTCCCGGAACTATGGCTACACCTTC
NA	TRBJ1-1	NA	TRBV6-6	CAISKSENTEAFF	TGTGCCATCAGTAAGTCAGAGAACACTGAAGCTTTCTTT
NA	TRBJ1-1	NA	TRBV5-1	CASSSTRGLDTEAFF	TGCGCCAGCAGCTCGACCAGGGGCTTGGACACTGAAGCTTTCTTT
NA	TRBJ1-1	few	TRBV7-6	CASSLAGRAAEAFF	TGTGCCAGCAGCTTAGCGGGCAGGGCGGCTGAAGCTTTCTTT
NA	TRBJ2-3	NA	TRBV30	CAWSDRVSPDTQYF	TGTGCCTGGAGTGACAGGGTATCACCAGATACGCAGTATTTT
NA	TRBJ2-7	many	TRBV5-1	CASRRGTKGEQYF	TGCGCCAGCAGGCGGGGAACTAAGGGCGAGCAGTACTTC
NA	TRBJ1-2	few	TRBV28	CASSPPRDAGGYTF	TGTGCCAGCAGTCCGCCGAGGGATGCTGGGGGCTACACCTTC
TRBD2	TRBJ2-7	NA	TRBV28	CASSPAGLATYEQYF	TGTGCCAGCAGTCCAGCGGGACTAGCTACCTACGAGCAGTACTTC
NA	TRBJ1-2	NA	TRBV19	CASMGYPNYGYTF	TGTGCCAGTATGGGATATCCTAACTATGGCTACACCTTC
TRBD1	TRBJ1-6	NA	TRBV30	CAWSVLNFGGQDNSPLHF	TGTGCCTGGAGTGTACTAAATTTCGGGGGACAGGATAATTCACCCCTCCACTTT
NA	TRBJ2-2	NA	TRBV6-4	CASSDGDTGELFF	TGTGCCAGCAGTGATGGGGACACCGGGGAGCTGTTTTTT
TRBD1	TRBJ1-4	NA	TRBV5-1	CASSAITGATNEKLFF	TGCGCCAGCAGCGCAATTACAGGGGCAACTAATGAAAAACTGTTTTTT
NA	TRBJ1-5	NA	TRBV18	CASQEGGANQPQHF	TGTGCCAGCCAGGAAGGGGGGGCGAATCAGCCCCAGCATTTT
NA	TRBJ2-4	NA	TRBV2	CASSPPLTGRGNIQYF	TGTGCCAGCAGTCCACCGCTGACAGGGCGGGGAAACATTCAGTACTTC
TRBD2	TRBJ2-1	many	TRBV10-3	CAIASGMTNEQFF	TGTGCCATCGCTAGCGGGATGACCAATGAGCAGTTCTTC
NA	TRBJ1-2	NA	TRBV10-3	CAISEGWGYGYTF	TGTGCCATCAGTGAGGGGTGGGGCTATGGCTACACCTTC
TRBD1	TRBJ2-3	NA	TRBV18	CASSQQGVTDTQYF	TGTGCCAGCTCCCAGCAGGGGGTCACAGATACGCAGTATTTT
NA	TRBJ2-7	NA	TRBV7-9	CASSLERSYEQYF	TGTGCCAGCAGCTTAGAACGTTCCTACGAGCAGTACTTC
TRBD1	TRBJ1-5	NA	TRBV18	CASSTGQGYQPQHF	TGTGCCAGCTCAACGGGACAGGGGTACCAGCCCCAGCATTTT
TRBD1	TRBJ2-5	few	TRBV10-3	CAISNSGTGGLLETQYF	TGTGCCATCAGCAATTCCGGGACAGGGGGCTTGCTAGAGACCCAGTACTTC
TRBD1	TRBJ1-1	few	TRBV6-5	CASRPGTGEAFF	TGTGCCAGCAGACCCGGGACAGGTGAAGCTTTCTTT
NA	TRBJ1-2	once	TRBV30	CAWNPPDSFVNYGYTF	TGTGCCTGGAACCCCCCCGACAGCTTCGTTAACTATGGCTACACCTTC
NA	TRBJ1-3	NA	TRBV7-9	CASSLDSVLTSGNTIYF	TGTGCCAGCAGTTTGGATTCGGTGTTGACCTCTGGAAACACCATATATTTT
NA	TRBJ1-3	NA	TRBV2	CASSQLYGNTIYF	TGTGCCAGCAGTCAGCTTTACGGAAACACCATATATTTT
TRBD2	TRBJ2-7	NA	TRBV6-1	CASVYSGGAYEQYF	TGTGCCAGCGTTTATAGCGGGGGGGCCTACGAGCAGTACTTC
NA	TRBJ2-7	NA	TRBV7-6	CASSLAGHEQYF	TGTGCCAGCAGCTTAGCTGGGCACGAGCAGTACTTC
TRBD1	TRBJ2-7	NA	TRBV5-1	CASSLLPGQGLYEQYF	TGCGCCAGCAGCCTCTTACCGGGACAGGGTCTCTACGAGCAGTACTTC
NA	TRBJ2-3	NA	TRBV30	CAWSRQSTDTQYF	TGTGCCTGGAGTCGTCAGTCCACAGATACGCAGTATTTT
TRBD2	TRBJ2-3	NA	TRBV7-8	CASSLQPGGTTDTQYF	TGTGCCAGCAGCTTACAACCGGGGGGGACCACAGATACGCAGTATTTT
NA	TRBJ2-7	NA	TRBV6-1	CASSEGFSYEQYF	TGTGCCAGCAGTGAAGGTTTCTCCTACGAGCAGTACTTC